Shown below are 19 T cell receptor beta chains from a single sample sequenced in a study of CD8 T cells in ankylosing spondylitis (dated by TCRdb to about 2017). The library relied on 5' RACE. Sequencing was carried out with an Illumina HiSeq 2500. The raw public data were reprocessed by TCRdb itself: fastp quality trimming at Q25, MiXCR clonotype calling, in-frame beta chains only. Duplicate CDR3 protein sequences are folded into a single record with the most common DNA and genes. For this sample there are some 250,000 distinct CDR3 sequences; more than 20% appear just once. Of the sample, over 0.55% is held by the ten largest clones. The sequenced material came from blood, either unsorted or a sorted T cell fraction (not recorded which). These receptors were obtained from a male donor with ankylosing spondylitis or in good health (not recorded which).

This clonotype was recorded many times. This chain connects TRBV3-1 to TRBJ2-3; no firm D call. V was clipped by 4 bases and J by 6 bases, with 14 bases between them. Germline V gives CDR1 LGHDT, CDR2 YNNKEL (reference sequence). The CDR3 consists of 14 residues. The CDR3 DNA is TGTGCCAGCAGCCCCGGCCGGTTTTCGGATACGCAGTATTTT. Translating it yields CASSPGRFSDTQYF.

This clonotype was seen repeatedly, ten times or more. The chain carries TRBV12-3 or TRBV12-4 and TRBJ2-3; TRBD1 or TRBD2 may be the D gene (5 bases each). This CDR3 contains 16 residues. Trimming removed 6 bases at V and 5 bases at J, with 21 bases between. The CDR3 sequence is CASRLLLATQGDTQYF. The CDR3 region has the DNA TGTGCCAGCAGACTCCTTCTAGCAACCCAGGGAGATACGCAGTATTTT.

The chain links TRBV7-2 to TRBJ2-1; 7 nucleotides align to TRBD1. Trimming removed 9 bases from V and 5 bases from J; junction bases left unmatched: 4. The germline V gene has CDR1 SGHTA and CDR2 FQGNSA. The CDR3 spans 12 residues. The CDR3 loop is CARVTGNNEQFF. In DNA, the CDR3 is TGTGCCAGGGTGACAGGGAACAATGAGCAGTTCTTC.

The chain couples TRBV20-1 to TRBJ1-1, with D possibly TRBD1 on 6 matching bases. CDR1 is DFQATT and CDR2 is SNEGSKA in the germline V gene (reference sequence). This CDR3 comprises 15 residues. Trimming shortened V by 5 bases and J by 4 bases, and 20 bases separated the two germline ends. The CDR3 coding sequence is TGCAGTGCTTGGGGGGTAGCAGGGGAATTCACTGAAGCTTTCTTT. The encoded protein is CSAWGVAGEFTEAFF.

This clonotype was detected a few times. The J gene is TRBJ2-7, the V gene TRBV15, with D possibly matching TRBD1 (6 bases). Trimming shortened V by 1 base and J by 3 bases, and 10 bases separated the two germline ends. From germline, CDR1 is LNHNV and CDR2 YYDKDF (reference sequence). The CDR3 has 14 amino acids. The CDR3 region has the DNA TGTGCCACCAGCAGAGGGACAGCAGTCTACGAGCAGTACTTC. Encoded protein: CATSRGTAVYEQYF.

This clonotype was recorded at least ten times. The chain employs TRBV20-1 and TRBJ2-4, with a possible D match to TRBD2 (5 bases). The CDR3 loop spans 13 amino acids. Germline V lookup: CDR1 DFQATT, CDR2 SNEGSKA (reference sequence). V was pared by 1 base and J by 7 bases, with 11 bases between. CDR3 loop: CSARVEGDNIQYF. CDR3 DNA sequence: TGCAGTGCTAGAGTAGAGGGTGACAACATTCAGTACTTC.

This clonotype came up many times. This chain connects TRBV20-1 to TRBJ2-7; no clear D gene. The length of the CDR3 is 11 residues. Trimming pared 6 bases from V and 0 bases from J, leaving 6 bases between. The germline gives CDR1 DFQATT, CDR2 SNEGSKA (reference sequence). The CDR3 loop is CSATSSYEQYF. The CDR3 DNA is TGCAGTGCGACGAGCTCCTACGAGCAGTACTTC.

This clonotype appeared a few times. The genes are TRBV30 and TRBJ2-1; weak D call: TRBD2 (5 bases). Germline CDR1 and CDR2: GTSNPN and SVGIG (reference sequence). The CDR3 has 17 residues. Trimming pared 0 bases from V and 0 bases from J, leaving 15 bases between. The CDR3 loop is CAWSVLPRGSSYNEQFF. DNA of the CDR3: TGTGCCTGGAGTGTACTCCCCAGAGGGAGCTCCTACAATGAGCAGTTCTTC.

This clonotype came up many times. The chain combines TRBV20-1 with TRBJ2-7; TRBD2 agrees at 9 bases. The CDR3 contains 16 residues. Trimming removed 3 bases from V and 0 bases from J; junction bases left unmatched: 9. From germline, CDR1 is DFQATT and CDR2 SNEGSKA (reference sequence). The CDR3 sequence: CSASSPSGALSYEQYF. The CDR3 coding sequence is TGCAGTGCTAGCTCTCCTAGCGGGGCCCTCTCCTACGAGCAGTACTTC.

The chain couples TRBV7-9 to TRBJ2-7; tentatively, D is TRBD2 (6 bases). The V and J ends lost 5 bases and 6 bases respectively, with 14 bases between them. CDR1 SEHNR and CDR2 FQNEAQ come from the germline V gene (reference sequence). This CDR3 is built from 13 residues. The CDR3: CASSPGVLSEQYF. The CDR3 region has the DNA TGTGCCAGCAGCCCGGGGGTTTTGAGCGAGCAGTACTTC.

This clonotype was picked up a small number of times. The chain is built from TRBV12-3 or TRBV12-4 and TRBJ2-7, with D uncertain. This CDR3 comprises 12 residues. The V and J ends lost 3 bases and 0 bases respectively, with 3 bases between them. CDR3 region: CASSLTSYEQYF. The CDR3 nucleotides are TGTGCCAGCAGTTTGACCTCCTACGAGCAGTACTTC.

This clonotype occurred many times. The chain is built from TRBV12-3 or TRBV12-4 and TRBJ1-6; perhaps TRBD1 as D (6 bases). V lost 6 bases, J lost 9 bases, and 15 bases lay in between. The length of the CDR3 is 14 residues. In DNA form, the CDR3 reads TGTGCCAGCAGGAGGGGACAATCCGTTTCACCCCTCCACTTT. Residues: CASRRGQSVSPLHF.

The rearrangement links TRBV29-1 to TRBJ2-5; a weak D match, TRBD2 (7 bases). This CDR3 spans 14 amino acids. V was cut by 6 bases and J by 9 bases, with 23 bases left in between. The germline CDR1 and CDR2 sequences are SQVTM and ANQGSEA. CDR3 in amino acids: CSVIPDRPRGAQYF. In nucleotides, the CDR3 is TGCAGCGTGATCCCGGACAGACCTCGGGGGGCCCAGTACTTC.

This chain uses TRBV18 with TRBJ1-1; 7 nucleotides match TRBD1. The V gene end was trimmed by 3 bases and the J gene end by 6 bases; junction bases not matched to a gene: 4. This CDR3 region has 13 residues. CDR1 and CDR2 from the germline V gene are KGHSH and LQKENI. The CDR3 sequence is CASSPRQGSEAFF. CDR3 nucleotide sequence: TGTGCCAGCTCACCTCGACAGGGTTCTGAAGCTTTCTTT.

This clonotype was seen a handful of times. J is TRBJ1-2 and V is TRBV29-1, with unresolved D. In germline, CDR1 is SQVTM, CDR2 ANQGSEA. The CDR3 runs to 11 residues. Trimming shortened V by 3 bases and J by 8 bases, and 10 bases separated the two germline ends. CDR3 in amino acids: CSVEYQRGYTF. The CDR3 nucleotides read TGCAGCGTTGAGTACCAGCGCGGCTACACCTTC.

The chain links TRBV6-5 to TRBJ1-6, with D possibly matching TRBD1 (5 bases). Per germline, CDR1 MNHEY and CDR2 SVGAGI. V shed 4 bases and J shed 11 bases, with 15 bases lying between them. CDR3 length equals 14 residues. The CDR3 sequence: CASSSPRDRAPLHF. The CDR3 DNA is TGTGCCAGCAGTTCTCCCCGAGACAGAGCACCCCTCCACTTT.

V is TRBV12-3 or TRBV12-4 and J is TRBJ2-1; 9 bases line up with TRBD2. Trimming cost V 3 bases and J 7 bases; bases outside gene matches: 7. The CDR3 has 15 residues. The CDR3 sequence: CASSFMAGGGNEQFF. In DNA, the CDR3 is TGTGCCAGCAGTTTCATGGCGGGGGGGGGTAATGAGCAGTTCTTC.

The chain recombines TRBV10-3 with TRBJ2-3; 10 bases align to TRBD2. With 2 bases clipped from V and 2 bases from J, the junction kept 4 bases outside the gene matches. Per the germline V gene, CDR1 is ENHRY and CDR2 is SYGVKD. The CDR3 length is 16 residues. The CDR3 reads CAISETSGVLTDTQYF. For the CDR3, the DNA is TGTGCCATCAGTGAGACTAGCGGGGTACTCACAGATACGCAGTATTTT.

This clonotype came up a few times. The rearrangement links TRBV20-1 to TRBJ2-7, with D unresolved. In germline, CDR1 is DFQATT, CDR2 SNEGSKA (reference sequence). The ends were cut back, 5 bases at V and 8 bases at J, with 19 bases in the middle. This CDR3 contains 13 residues. The CDR3 spells CSAPDGSLFQQYF. Here the CDR3 DNA reads TGCAGTGCTCCCGACGGTTCCCTTTTCCAGCAGTACTTC.